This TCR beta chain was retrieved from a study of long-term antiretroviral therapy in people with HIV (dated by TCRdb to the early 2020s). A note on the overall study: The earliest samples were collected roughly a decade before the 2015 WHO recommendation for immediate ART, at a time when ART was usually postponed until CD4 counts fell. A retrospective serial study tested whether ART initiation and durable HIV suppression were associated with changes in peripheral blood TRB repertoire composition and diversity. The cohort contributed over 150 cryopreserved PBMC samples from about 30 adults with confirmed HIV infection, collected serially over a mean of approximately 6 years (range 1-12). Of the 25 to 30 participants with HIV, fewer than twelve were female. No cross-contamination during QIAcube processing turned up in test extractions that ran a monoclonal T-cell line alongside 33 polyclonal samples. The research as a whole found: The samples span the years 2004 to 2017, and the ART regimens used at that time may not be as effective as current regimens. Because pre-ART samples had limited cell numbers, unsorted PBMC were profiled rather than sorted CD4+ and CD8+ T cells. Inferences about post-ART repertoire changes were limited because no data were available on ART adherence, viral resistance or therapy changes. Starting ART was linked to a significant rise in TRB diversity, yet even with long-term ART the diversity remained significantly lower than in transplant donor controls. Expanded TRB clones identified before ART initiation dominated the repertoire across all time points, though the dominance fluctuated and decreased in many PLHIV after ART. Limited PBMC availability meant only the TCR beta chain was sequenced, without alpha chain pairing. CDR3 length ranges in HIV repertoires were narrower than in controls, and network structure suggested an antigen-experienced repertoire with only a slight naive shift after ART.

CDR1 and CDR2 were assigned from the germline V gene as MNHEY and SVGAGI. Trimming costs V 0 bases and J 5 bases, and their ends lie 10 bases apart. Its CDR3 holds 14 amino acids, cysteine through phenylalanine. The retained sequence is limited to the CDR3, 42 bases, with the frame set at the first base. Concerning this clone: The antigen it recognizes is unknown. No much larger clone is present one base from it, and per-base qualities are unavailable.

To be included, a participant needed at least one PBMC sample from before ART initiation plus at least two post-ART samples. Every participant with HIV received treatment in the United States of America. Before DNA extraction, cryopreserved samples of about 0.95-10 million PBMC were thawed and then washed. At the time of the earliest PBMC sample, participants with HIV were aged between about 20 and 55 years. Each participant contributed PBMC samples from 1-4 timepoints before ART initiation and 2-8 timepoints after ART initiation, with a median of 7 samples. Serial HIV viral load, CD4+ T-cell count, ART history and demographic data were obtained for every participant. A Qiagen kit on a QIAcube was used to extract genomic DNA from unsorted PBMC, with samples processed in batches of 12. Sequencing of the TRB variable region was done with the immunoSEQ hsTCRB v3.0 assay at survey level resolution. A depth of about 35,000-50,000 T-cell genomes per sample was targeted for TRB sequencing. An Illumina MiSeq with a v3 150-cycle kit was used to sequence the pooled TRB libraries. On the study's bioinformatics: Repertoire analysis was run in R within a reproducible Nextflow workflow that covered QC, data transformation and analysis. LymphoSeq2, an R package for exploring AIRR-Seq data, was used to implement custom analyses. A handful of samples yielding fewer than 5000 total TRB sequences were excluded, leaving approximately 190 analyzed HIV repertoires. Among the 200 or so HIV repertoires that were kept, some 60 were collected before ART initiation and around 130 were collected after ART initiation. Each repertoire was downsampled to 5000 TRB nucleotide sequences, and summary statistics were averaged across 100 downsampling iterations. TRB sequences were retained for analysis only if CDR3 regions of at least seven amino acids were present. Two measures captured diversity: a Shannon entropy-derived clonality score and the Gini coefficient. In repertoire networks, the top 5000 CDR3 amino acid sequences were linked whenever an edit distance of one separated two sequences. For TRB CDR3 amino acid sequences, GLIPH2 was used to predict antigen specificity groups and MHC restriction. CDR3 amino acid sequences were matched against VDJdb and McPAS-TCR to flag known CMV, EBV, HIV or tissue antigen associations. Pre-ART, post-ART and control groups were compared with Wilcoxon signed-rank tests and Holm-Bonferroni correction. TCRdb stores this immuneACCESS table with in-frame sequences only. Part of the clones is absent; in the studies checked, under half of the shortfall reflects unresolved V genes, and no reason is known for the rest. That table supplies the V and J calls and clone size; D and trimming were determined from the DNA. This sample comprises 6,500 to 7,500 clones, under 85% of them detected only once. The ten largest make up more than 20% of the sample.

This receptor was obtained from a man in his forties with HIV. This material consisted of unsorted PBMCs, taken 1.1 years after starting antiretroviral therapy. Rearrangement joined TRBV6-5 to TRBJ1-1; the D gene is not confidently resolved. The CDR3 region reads CASSYSHRSTEAFF. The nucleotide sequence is TGTGCCAGCAGTTACTCTCACAGATCGACTGAAGCTTTCTTT.